This entry features one T cell receptor beta chain sequence. Germline V gene sequence: CDR1 SGHAT, CDR2 FQNNGV. The ends were cut back, 1 base at V and 4 bases at J, with 11 bases in the middle. The CDR3 covers 15 residues. It was cDNA, reverse transcribed from extracted RNA, that served as the sequencing template. Some clones are missing from TCRdb's copy, which holds only in-frame ones; the method was immunoSEQ multiplex PCR. The table lists 150,000 to 200,000 clones, around 60% of them singletons. Treatment given: oral pan-JAK inhibitor, 5-10 mg twice daily. The entry originates in a study of CD8+ T cells in alopecia areata. Study in general: Patients remained on tofacitinib for 6 to 18 months and then went 6 months without it. Scoring of severity for treated patients was based on percentage of affected scalp area.

The sequence derives from a human donor with alopecia areata. The chain recombines TRBV11-2 with TRBJ1-5, with D hard to call. Material: CD4+ T cells sorted from blood, obtained around week 49, from a patient treated with tofacitinib. In DNA form, the CDR3 reads TGTGCCAGCAGCTTAGCCCCCGGTAAGAATCAGCCCCAGCATTTT. This translates into CASSLAPGKNQPQHF.